The 18 T cell receptor beta chains reported below all come from one sample, sequenced in a study of post-analysis software for immune sequencing data. Broader study findings: Patients had higher frequencies than controls of roughly 5 TRBV segments, including TRBV5-6, TRBV5-1 and TRBV20-1.

These TCRs' antigens remain unknown. TCR beta libraries were prepared from cDNA with unique molecular identifiers. MiXCR, run by TCRdb on the PCR reads, gives a single entry per CDR3 protein. Of roughly 800,000 distinct CDR3 sequences listed, about 57% are singletons. Input material: blood. These receptor sequences come from a girl aged 10-17 years with multiple sclerosis.

The sample holds a few counts of this clonotype. V gene TRBV14 combines with J gene TRBJ2-1; D uncertain. CDR3 size: 13 residues. V dropped 1 base and J dropped 3 bases, with 4 bases sitting between them. Germline CDR1 and CDR2: SGHDN and FVKESK. Here the CDR3 reads CASSQGNYNEQFF. The CDR3 nucleotides read TGTGCCAGCAGCCAAGGCAACTACAATGAGCAGTTCTTC.

J is TRBJ2-5 and V is TRBV5-1; the match to TRBD1 covers 10 bases. The tail of the sequence fits TRBJ2-7 better, so the J call may be wrong. Germline CDR1 SGHRS, CDR2 YFSETQ. This CDR3 spans 15 amino acids. CDR3: CASSLGVTGGSEQYF. The CDR3, as DNA: TGCGCCAGCAGCTTGGGGGTGACAGGGGGCTCCGAGCAGTACTTC.

This clonotype was detected only a few times. The J gene is TRBJ2-7, the V gene TRBV28, with D uncertain. Germline V gene data show CDR1 as MDHEN and CDR2 as SYDVKM. The CDR3 length is 13 residues. V was clipped by 4 bases and J by 1 base, with 8 bases between them. CDR3 loop: CASSSDASYEQYF. DNA of the CDR3: TGTGCCAGCAGTTCGGACGCTTCCTACGAGCAGTACTTC.

A single count supports this clonotype. This chain links TRBV20-1 with TRBJ2-7, with D perhaps TRBD2 (6 bases). The CDR3 consists of 14 residues. Trimming stripped 5 bases from V and 0 bases from J, with 14 bases between. Germline V gene data show CDR1 as DFQATT and CDR2 as SNEGSKA (reference sequence). In nucleotides, the CDR3 is TGCAGTGCTTCGCGGGACGGGGCCTCCTACGAGCAGTACTTC. Encoded protein: CSASRDGASYEQYF.

The gene calls are TRBV3-1 and TRBJ1-4; D unresolved. This CDR3 contains 15 residues. V was clipped by 4 bases and J by 3 bases, with 12 bases between them. The germline CDR1 and CDR2 sequences are LGHDT and YNNKEL (reference sequence). CDR3 sequence reads: CASSPGPSPNEKLFF. The CDR3 region has the DNA TGTGCCAGCAGCCCGGGCCCTTCACCTAATGAAAAACTGTTTTTT.

This clonotype has a single count. The chain employs TRBV5-1 and TRBJ1-2; 8 positions agree with TRBD1. Germline V gene lookup returns CDR1 SGHRS and CDR2 YFSETQ. With 2 bases clipped from V and 2 bases from J, the junction kept 8 bases outside the gene matches. The CDR3 sequence is 16 residues long. The DNA of the CDR3 is TGCGCCAGCAGCTTCTTAGGACAGGGCGAGAACTATGGCTACACCTTC. It specifies CASSFLGQGENYGYTF.

The CDR3 nucleotides read TGTGCCAGCAGTTGGAGTAAGGGAATAGGTGGGGCCAACGTCCTGACTTTC. This gives the protein CASSWSKGIGGANVLTF. This chain joins TRBV28 and TRBJ2-6, with D uncertain. This CDR3 contains 17 residues. The V end was cut by 4 bases, the J end by 3 bases, with 16 bases between. CDR1 MDHEN and CDR2 SYDVKM come from the germline V gene.

The genes are TRBV5-1 and TRBJ1-6; TRBD1 matches at 7 bases. J gave up 9 bases and V 4 bases, and 7 bases lay outside the gene matches. Germline V gene lookup returns CDR1 SGHRS and CDR2 YFSETQ. This CDR3 is 14 amino acids long. CDR3 sequence reads: CASSPWDSASPLHF. The CDR3 DNA is TGCGCCAGCAGCCCCTGGGACAGTGCTTCACCCCTCCACTTT.

The chain links TRBV18 to TRBJ2-7, with TRBD1 matching over 7 bases. CDR1 is KGHSH, CDR2 LQKENI, per germline. Losses at the gene ends were 3 bases for V and 3 bases for J; bases not matched to a gene: 11. The CDR3 totals 16 residues. The CDR3, as DNA: TGTGCCAGCTCACCCACACAGGGGTGGGTGTTCTACGAGCAGTACTTC. Translated: CASSPTQGWVFYEQYF.

The chain has TRBV5-5 and TRBJ1-5; D ambiguous. V dropped 0 bases and J dropped 6 bases, with 16 bases sitting between them. The germline V gene encodes CDR1 SGHKS and CDR2 YYEKEE (reference sequence). This CDR3 comprises 16 residues. CDR3 loop: CASSLGAGAQGQPQHF. CDR3 sequence (DNA): TGTGCCAGCAGCTTGGGGGCCGGAGCCCAAGGTCAGCCCCAGCATTTT.

This chain joins TRBV29-1 and TRBJ2-1; TRBD2 matches at 7 bases. This CDR3 is 13 amino acids long. Losses at the gene ends were 2 bases for V and 7 bases for J; bases not matched to a gene: 5. Germline V CDR1 and CDR2: SQVTM, ANQGSEA. CDR3 nucleotide sequence: TGCAGCGTTGAACGTCTAGCGGAGAATGAGCAGTTCTTC. This gives the protein CSVERLAENEQFF.

The V call is TRBV5-1, the J call TRBJ2-3; D might be TRBD1 or TRBD2, each matching 6 bases. V lost 0 bases, J lost 5 bases, and 19 bases lay in between. There are 17 residues in the CDR3. Germline V gene lookup returns CDR1 SGHRS and CDR2 YFSETQ. The DNA of the CDR3 is TGCGCCAGCAGCTTGGGACTGGGTACAGAGGGGGGAGATACGCAGTATTTT. It is translated as CASSLGLGTEGGDTQYF. Looking up the rest from reference TRBV5-1 and TRBJ2-3 gives the full variable domain: KAGVTQTPRYLIKTRGQQVTLSCSPISGHRSVSWYQQTPGQGLQFLFEYFSETQRNKGNFPGRFSGRQFSNSRSEMNVSTLELGDSALYLCASSLGLGTEGGDTQYFGPGTRLTVL.

This chain joins TRBV11-2 and TRBJ2-1, with 7 bases fitting TRBD1. The J call is doubtful: the DNA matches TRBJ2-7 better. The CDR3 is made up of 16 amino acids. Germline assignment: CDR1 SGHAT and CDR2 FQNNGV. The CDR3 DNA reads as TGTGCCAGCAGCGTACTACGACAGGGTCCCTACAATGAGCAGTACTTC. Its translation is CASSVLRQGPYNEQYF.

This chain links TRBV27 with TRBJ2-7; possibly TRBD1 for D (6 bases). CDR3 length equals 14 residues. V shed 6 bases and J shed 3 bases, with 15 bases lying between them. Germline V gene data show CDR1 as MNHEY and CDR2 as SMNVEV (reference sequence). CDR3 region: CASRTTGTFYEQYF. Here the CDR3 DNA reads TGTGCCAGCAGGACGACAGGTACCTTCTACGAGCAGTACTTC.

The chain couples TRBV7-8 to TRBJ2-5; TRBD1 matches at 11 bases. The CDR3 has 16 residues. Germline V gene lookup returns CDR1 SGHVS and CDR2 FQNEAQ. V lost 1 base, J lost 11 bases, and 12 bases stayed unmatched. The CDR3 here is CASSLGGDRGKGEQYF. As DNA, the CDR3 is TGTGCCAGCAGCTTAGGAGGGGACAGGGGGAAGGGTGAGCAGTACTTC. Supplemented by reference TRBV7-8 and TRBJ2-5, the full variable domain reads GAGVSQSPRYKVAKRGQDVALRCDPISGHVSLFWYQQALGQGPEFLTYFQNEAQLDKSGLPSDRFFAERPEGSVSTLKIQRTQQEDSAVYLCASSLGGDRGKGEQYFGPGTRLLVL.

The chain uses TRBV6-5 and TRBJ1-1, with D possibly TRBD1 on 6 matching bases. Trimming cost V 5 bases and J 11 bases, with 12 bases left between them. The CDR3 has 11 amino acids. Germline V gene data show CDR1 as MNHEY and CDR2 as SVGAGI. CDR3 region: CASSISGVAFF. The CDR3 DNA follows: TGTGCCAGCAGTATCTCAGGGGTGGCTTTCTTT.

The chain carries TRBV6-5 and TRBJ1-2; 10 nucleotides line up with TRBD1. The J segment lost 4 bases and the V segment lost 0 bases, leaving 14 bases of the junction unmatched. Germline values: CDR1 MNHEY, CDR2 SVGAGI. CDR3 length: 19 residues. The CDR3 region has the DNA TGTGCCAGCAGTTACTCTATTCTATACTCGGACAGGGGGATCTATGGCTACACCTTC. Its protein is CASSYSILYSDRGIYGYTF.

The CDR3 DNA sequence: TGTGCCAGCAATTCCGGGACACACTCCTACGAGCAGTACTTC. Its protein product is CASNSGTHSYEQYF. This sequence joins TRBV9 and TRBJ2-7; possibly TRBD1 for D (6 bases). The CDR3 contains 14 residues. Germline CDR1 and CDR2: SGDLS and YYNGEE. V dropped 6 bases and J dropped 0 bases, with 13 bases sitting between them. Drawing the rest from reference TRBV9 and TRBJ2-7, the complete variable domain is DSGVTQTPKHLITATGQRVTLRCSPRSGDLSVYWYQQSLDQGLQFLIQYYNGEERAKGNILERFSAQQFPDLHSELNLSSLELGDSALYFCASNSGTHSYEQYFGPGTRLTVT.